This T cell receptor beta chain emerged from a study of CD8 T cells in Susac syndrome. Germline CDR1 is SGDLS and CDR2 is YYNGEE. Unmatched junction bases numbered 8, after V lost 1 base and J lost 0 bases. CDR3 length: 18 residues. The RNA, roughly 0.45 to 1 ug, was put through reverse transcription using random hexamers. TCRdb used MiXCR to reprocess the immunoSEQ multiplex PCR reads, holding one entry per CDR3 protein. Among fewer than 150,000 distinct CDR3 sequences, around 91% were seen once, and the ten largest hold around 0.25%. The receptor was isolated from a human donor with multiple sclerosis. The sample comprised CD8+ T cells from PBMCs. This chain joins TRBV9 and TRBJ2-1, with 9 bases matching TRBD2. The CDR3 region has the DNA TGTGCCAGCAGCGTATCGGCTAGCGGGGCTAGCTCCTACAATGAGCAGTTCTTC. It codes for CASSVSASGASSYNEQFF.